This TCR beta chain stems from a study of cytomegalovirus exposure and HLA in healthy donors. Study-wide context: In a later analysis, it was reported that the approximately 120 validation repertoires had been produced on the same platform as the roughly 650 repertoires belonging to the first cohort. Study-wide results and caveats: The authors enumerated around 150 TCR beta chains as linked to cytomegalovirus. Three chains linked to CMV were shown in vitro to be specific for CMV antigens.

Comments on this clone: Its target is unknown.

The protocol was immunoSEQ multiplex PCR, while the TCRdb copy is restricted to in-frame clones and leaves out a portion. Among 110,000 or so clones, almost 90% were seen once, and the ten largest hold less than 2.5%. Separate from the roughly 710-subject first cohort, the roughly 120-subject validation cohort was the one that the donors belonged to. Germline V gene lookup returns CDR1 SGHAT and CDR2 FQNNGV. Unmatched junction bases numbered 1, after V lost 3 bases and J lost 4 bases. The CDR3 sequence is 13 residues long. The sequenced sample was PBMCs. This clonotype was sampled from a woman under 30 in good health and CMV-seronegative. The chain employs TRBV11-2 and TRBJ1-1; TRBD1 matches at 8 bases. CDR3 amino acids: CASSFTGGTEAFF. The DNA of the CDR3 is TGTGCCAGCAGCTTTACAGGGGGCACTGAAGCTTTCTTT.